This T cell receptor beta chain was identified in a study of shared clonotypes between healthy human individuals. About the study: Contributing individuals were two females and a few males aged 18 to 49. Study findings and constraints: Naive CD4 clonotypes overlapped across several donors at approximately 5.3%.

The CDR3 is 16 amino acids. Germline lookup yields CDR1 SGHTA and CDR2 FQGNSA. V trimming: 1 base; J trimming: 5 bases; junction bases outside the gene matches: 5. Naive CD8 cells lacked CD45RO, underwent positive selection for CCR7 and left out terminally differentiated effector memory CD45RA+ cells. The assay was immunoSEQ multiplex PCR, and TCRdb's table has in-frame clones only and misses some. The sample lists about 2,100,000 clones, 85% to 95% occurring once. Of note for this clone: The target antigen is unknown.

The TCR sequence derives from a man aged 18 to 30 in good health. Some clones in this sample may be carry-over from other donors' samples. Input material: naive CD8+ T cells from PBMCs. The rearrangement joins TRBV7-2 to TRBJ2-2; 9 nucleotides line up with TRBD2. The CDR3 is CASSLGSSGRTGELFF. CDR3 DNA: TGTGCCAGCAGCTTAGGGAGTAGCGGGAGAACCGGGGAGCTGTTTTTT.